This T cell receptor beta chain was sequenced in a study of CD8 T cells in Susac syndrome. CDR3 length: 16 residues. The J segment lost 5 bases and the V segment lost 9 bases, leaving 15 bases of the junction unmatched. Germline V CDR1 and CDR2: SNHLY, FYNNEI. With random hexamers, 0.5 to 1 ug RNA was reverse transcribed. MiXCR was run by TCRdb on the immunoSEQ multiplex PCR reads, yielding one entry per CDR3 protein. The sample records approximately 190,000 distinct CDR3 sequences, approximately 93% being singletons. Sequenced material: CD4+ T cells from PBMCs. The sequence was obtained from a human donor in good health. The V gene is TRBV2, the J gene TRBJ2-5; 10 bases agree with TRBD2. The CDR3 bases are TGTGCCAGGAGATCCGACAGCGGGGGGGCGAGGGAGACCCAGTACTTC. This translates into CARRSDSGGARETQYF. Using reference TRBV2 and TRBJ2-5 for the parts outside the CDR3, the full variable domain is EPEVTQTPSHQVTQMGQEVILRCVPISNHLYFYWYRQILGQKVEFLVSFYNNEISEKSEIFDDQFSVERPDGSNFTLKIRSTKLEDSAMYFCARRSDSGGARETQYFGPGTRLLVL.